The 12 T cell receptor beta chains below all came from one sample that was sequenced in a study of blood T cells in healthy people across ages. Next came a second PCR, run for about 7 to 12 cycles, which used a sample-barcoded 5' primer along with a J-beta primer mix. TCRdb redid the calling of the 5' RACE reads with MiXCR, one entry per CDR3 protein. The table has roughly 1,700,000 distinct CDR3 sequences, 28% seen once. The specimen sequenced was blood. The receptor set was obtained from a woman between 25 and 40 years old in good health.

This clonotype was found many times. The V gene is TRBV7-9, the J gene TRBJ2-7; possibly TRBD2 for D (5 bases). The CDR3 has 18 amino acids. Deletions cut 6 bases from V and 2 bases from J, with 26 bases between. Germline V lookup: CDR1 SEHNR, CDR2 FQNEAQ (reference sequence). CDR3 protein: CASSSLQFNPEGPYEQYF. CDR3 nucleotide sequence: TGTGCCAGCAGTAGCTTACAGTTTAACCCCGAGGGCCCCTACGAGCAGTACTTC.

This clonotype occurred a few times. The chain joins TRBV7-2 to TRBJ2-7, with a possible D match to TRBD2 (5 bases). The ends were cut back, 7 bases at V and 0 bases at J, with 10 bases in the middle. CDR1 is SGHTA, CDR2 FQGNSA, per germline. This CDR3 has 13 amino acids. For the CDR3, the DNA is TGTGCCAGCACCGGGGTATCCTCCTACGAGCAGTACTTC. Protein: CASTGVSSYEQYF.

J is TRBJ2-5 and V is TRBV9, with TRBD1 as a possible D gene (6 bases). The germline V and J ends were trimmed by 4 bases and 1 base, with 14 bases remaining between them. The length of the CDR3 is 15 residues. The germline V gene encodes CDR1 SGDLS and CDR2 YYNGEE. The CDR3 nucleotides are TGTGCCAGCAGCTACAGGGCTGCCCCCCAAGAGACCCAGTACTTC. Protein sequence: CASSYRAAPQETQYF.

This clonotype occurred many times. The chain uses TRBV29-1 and TRBJ2-7; D is ambiguous. CDR3 length equals 15 residues. The V and J ends lost 4 bases and 0 bases respectively, with 16 bases between them. Germline V gives CDR1 SQVTM, CDR2 ANQGSEA. Here the CDR3 reads CSVGVAHPVSYEQYF. CDR3 DNA: TGCAGCGTTGGGGTAGCTCACCCCGTCTCCTACGAGCAGTACTTC.

As DNA, the CDR3 is TGCAGTGCTAGAGGGGCTCAGGGAGAGGGTTCACCCCTCCACTTT. Translated, it gives CSARGAQGEGSPLHF. The rearrangement joins TRBV20-1 to TRBJ1-6; D is possibly TRBD1 (5 bases). CDR1 is DFQATT, CDR2 SNEGSKA, per germline (reference sequence). The CDR3 spans 15 residues. The V end lost 1 base, the J end lost 9 bases, and 16 bases lay between the germline ends.

CDR3 region: CASSLVSGGMVEQYF. The CDR3 DNA reads as TGCGCCAGCAGCTTGGTGTCAGGGGGCATGGTCGAGCAGTACTTC. The chain employs TRBV5-1 and TRBJ2-7, with 8 bases lining up with TRBD1. The germline V gene encodes CDR1 SGHRS and CDR2 YFSETQ. CDR3 length equals 15 residues. V shed 0 bases, J shed 6 bases, and the junction held 8 bases outside the gene matches.

The rearrangement uses TRBV1 and TRBJ2-4; the table calls TRBD1, which could not be checked here. TRBV1 is labeled a pseudogene. The CDR3 loop spans 16 amino acids. As DNA, the CDR3 is TGCACCAGCAGCCAAGATTGTAGGGGAACCAAAAACATTCAGTACTTC. This encodes CTSSQDCRGTKNIQYF.

Regarding this clonotype: This may be a read error, as it is one base from a much larger clone. The chain joins TRBV6-2 or TRBV6-3 to TRBJ2-1, with TRBD1 as a possible D gene (5 bases). Trimming removed 0 bases at V and 10 bases at J, with 16 bases between. Germline CDR1 and CDR2: MNHEY and SVGEGT. The CDR3 consists of 15 residues. The CDR3 region is CASSYSLRQPYEQFF. DNA for the CDR3: TGTGCCAGCAGTTACTCCTTACGACAGCCTTACGAGCAGTTCTTC.

This chain links TRBV3-1 with TRBJ2-3; D uncertain. In germline, CDR1 is LGHDT, CDR2 YNNKEL (reference sequence). This CDR3 spans 16 amino acids. The V gene lost 5 bases and the J gene lost 0 bases, with 15 bases spanning the gap. In nucleotides, the CDR3 is TGTGCCAGCAGCGCATGGACGGGCGCTAGCACAGATACGCAGTATTTT. It specifies CASSAWTGASTDTQYF.

The chain combines TRBV28 with TRBJ1-5; no firm D call. The V and J ends lost 8 bases and 2 bases respectively, with 16 bases between them. The CDR3 spans 15 residues. Germline CDR1 is MDHEN and CDR2 is SYDVKM. This CDR3 reads CASESVGSGNQPQHF. The CDR3 DNA is TGTGCCAGCGAGTCAGTAGGGTCGGGCAATCAGCCCCAGCATTTT.

This clonotype has a count of ten or more. This chain uses TRBV12-3 or TRBV12-4 with TRBJ1-2; D call uncertain. This CDR3 is 13 amino acids long. V gave up 11 bases and J gave up 2 bases, with 15 bases separating them. The CDR3 loop reads CASSGKSNYGYTF. As DNA, the CDR3 is TGTGCCTCCAGCGGGAAATCCAACTATGGCTACACCTTC.

This clonotype occurred a few times. The V gene is TRBV9, the J gene TRBJ2-5, with a possible D match to TRBD2 (5 bases). The CDR3 has 13 amino acids. The germline V gene has CDR1 SGDLS and CDR2 YYNGEE. Between the trimmed V and J ends, which lost 3 bases and 3 bases, there was a span of 9 bases. The CDR3, as DNA: TGTGCCAGCAGCGAATCCGGGGAAGAGACCCAGTACTTC. Translated, it gives CASSESGEETQYF.